These 2 T cell receptor beta chains originate from one sample sequenced in a study of CD8+CD57+ T cells in acquired aplastic anemia. Profiling that covered TCR beta VDJ and CDR3 relied on genomic DNA as its template. TCRdb independently ran MiXCR on the reads; one entry per CDR3 protein. The repertoire holds approximately 300,000 distinct CDR3 sequences, under 65% seen once, with 1% to 1.5% in the top ten. Flow cytometry had shown expanded CD8+CD57+ cells in the patients chosen for sequencing. Sample: sorted CD4+, CD8+, or CD8+CD57+ T cells (not recorded which) from PBMCs. The source of these receptors is a human donor with aplastic anemia.

The table lists this clonotype with many counts. DNA of the CDR3: TGTGCCAGCAGCTCATTGCCGGGACAGCTTAATGAGCAGTTCTTC. Protein sequence: CASSSLPGQLNEQFF. The chain combines TRBV7-3 with TRBJ2-1, with 7 bases identical to TRBD1. Germline values: CDR1 SGHTA, CDR2 FQGTGA. CDR3 length: 15 amino acids. Losses at the gene ends were 4 bases for V and 7 bases for J; bases not matched to a gene: 10.

This chain joins TRBV20-1 and TRBJ2-1; D is possibly TRBD2 (6 bases). This CDR3 is built from 12 residues. Germline CDR1 DFQATT, CDR2 SNEGSKA (reference sequence). Trimming took off 6 bases at V and 9 bases at J, with 15 bases between the two ends. Here the CDR3 DNA reads TGCAGTGCGTCCCGGCTAGCGTCTGAGCAGTTCTTC. Protein: CSASRLASEQFF.